This entry lists 23 T cell receptor beta chains sequenced from one sample in a study of lymphopenia after photon versus proton radiotherapy. TCRdb's copy holds only in-frame clones and misses some; the assay was immunoSEQ multiplex PCR. This sample has 53,000 or so clones; around 83% occur once, and the top ten carry about 29%. The specimen comprised peripheral blood, sampled from a patient treated with photon-based radiotherapy. The origin of the receptors is a man in his fifties or sixties with gastric cancer.

The rearrangement links TRBV5-1 to TRBJ2-2, with D unclear. The germline V gene has CDR1 SGHRS and CDR2 YFSETQ. V was trimmed by 2 bases and J by 4 bases, leaving 3 bases between them. The CDR3 covers 12 residues. CDR3 sequence: CASSFGTGELFF. CDR3 sequence (DNA): TGCGCCAGCAGCTTTGGCACCGGGGAGCTGTTTTTT.

This chain joins TRBV7-2 and TRBJ1-5; a possible D gene is TRBD1 (6 bases). This CDR3 is 15 amino acids long. Trimming shortened V by 1 base and J by 7 bases, and 14 bases separated the two germline ends. Germline V gives CDR1 SGHTA, CDR2 FQGNSA. CDR3 sequence: CASSLVTGGDQPQHF. The CDR3 nucleotides read TGTGCCAGCAGCTTAGTTACGGGGGGCGACCAGCCCCAGCATTTT.

This clone was picked up many times. This chain uses TRBV7-8 with TRBJ1-1; D gene uncertain. This CDR3 comprises 12 residues. Trimming cost V 2 bases and J 2 bases, with 3 bases left between them. The germline V gene encodes CDR1 SGHVS and CDR2 FQNEAQ. For the CDR3, the DNA is TGTGCCAGCAGCTTAAGTAACACTGAAGCTTTCTTT. Amino acids: CASSLSNTEAFF.

J is TRBJ2-3 and V is TRBV6-6; 14 bases map to TRBD2. The CDR3 totals 16 residues. Trimming at V came to 8 bases and at J to 5 bases, leaving 9 bases not matched to a gene. CDR1 is MNHNY, CDR2 SVGAGI, per germline (reference sequence). For the CDR3, the DNA is TGTGCCAGCTCGGGACTAGCGGGAGCCGGGGAAGATACGCAGTATTTT. Residues: CASSGLAGAGEDTQYF.

The sample holds a few counts of this clone. The rearrangement links TRBV10-3 to TRBJ1-2, with 10 bases fitting TRBD1. V was pared by 3 bases and J by 8 bases, with 9 bases of the junction left unmatched. The CDR3 loop spans 15 amino acids. CDR1 ENHRY and CDR2 SYGVKD come from the germline V gene. CDR3 sequence: CAISDWDRGPAGYTF. CDR3 in DNA: TGTGCCATCAGTGACTGGGACAGGGGCCCCGCGGGCTACACCTTC.

This chain joins TRBV18 and TRBJ1-5, with D perhaps matching TRBD1 (5 bases). The CDR3 loop spans 15 amino acids. Germline values: CDR1 KGHSH, CDR2 LQKENI. V shed 3 bases and J shed 6 bases, with 15 bases lying between them. CDR3 nucleotides: TGTGCCAGCTCACCCAACTCAGGGCAAACTCAGCCCCAGCATTTT. Translating it yields CASSPNSGQTQPQHF.

The rearrangement uses TRBV4-1 and TRBJ2-4, with 14 bases fitting TRBD2. V lost 0 bases and J lost 4; bases outside the gene matches: 14. This CDR3 has 21 amino acids. Germline values: CDR1 MGHRA, CDR2 YSYEKL. The CDR3 here is CASSQDLGTSGSGPTKNIQYF. The CDR3 DNA reads TGCGCCAGCAGCCAAGACCTCGGGACTAGCGGGAGTGGACCGACGAAAAACATTCAGTACTTC.

This clone has more than one count but fewer than ten. The chain carries TRBV7-3 and TRBJ2-2, with a possible D match to TRBD1 (5 bases). CDR1 and CDR2 from the germline V gene are SGHTA and FQGTGA. The CDR3 sequence is 15 residues long. V was trimmed by 6 bases and J by 1 base, leaving 12 bases between them. The CDR3 loop reads CASRTGHLNTGELFF. CDR3 nucleotides: TGTGCCAGCAGGACTGGACACTTGAACACCGGGGAGCTGTTTTTT. The full variable domain, completed using reference TRBV7-3 and TRBJ2-2, is GAGVSQTPSNKVTEKGKYVELRCDPISGHTALYWYRQSLGQGPEFLIYFQGTGAADDSGLPNDRFFAVRPEGSVSTLKIQRTERGDSAVYLCASRTGHLNTGELFFGEGSRLTVL.

The rearrangement uses TRBV27 and TRBJ1-1; 9 bases agree with TRBD1. The CDR3 contains 17 residues. The germline CDR1 and CDR2 sequences are MNHEY and SMNVEV (reference sequence). V trimming: 6 bases; J trimming: 0 bases; junction bases outside the gene matches: 11. The CDR3: CASRSTGTGFMNTEAFF. The CDR3 nucleotides are TGTGCCAGCAGATCTACCGGGACAGGGTTTATGAACACTGAAGCTTTCTTT.

The chain uses TRBV2 and TRBJ2-7, with D possibly matching TRBD1 (6 bases). The V and J ends lost 3 bases and 4 bases respectively, with 13 bases between them. Germline CDR1 and CDR2: SNHLY and FYNNEI. The CDR3 length is 14 residues. DNA of the CDR3: TGTGCCAGCAGTGATGGGGTGCAGGGGTACGAGCAGTACTTC. It specifies CASSDGVQGYEQYF.

The chain couples TRBV19 to TRBJ2-1; possible D gene TRBD1, 6 bases. Germline values: CDR1 LNHDA, CDR2 SQIVND (reference sequence). This CDR3 region has 15 residues. The V end was cut by 5 bases, the J end by 9 bases, with 20 bases between. The CDR3 DNA reads as TGTGCCAGTAGTTCTCCGTGGGGGCCCAAAGCTGAGCAGTTCTTC. Encoded protein: CASSSPWGPKAEQFF.

This chain uses TRBV25-1 with TRBJ2-7; TRBD1 might be the D (5 bases). The CDR3 length is 14 residues. Germline lookup yields CDR1 MGHDK and CDR2 SYGVNS. Between the trimmed V and J ends, which lost 3 bases and 4 bases, there was a span of 13 bases. CDR3 sequence: CASSDHNTGYEQYF. The DNA of the CDR3 is TGTGCCAGCAGTGACCATAACACAGGATACGAGCAGTACTTC.

The chain recombines TRBV6-1 with TRBJ2-7; no firm D call. Germline CDR1 and CDR2: MNHNS and SASEGT. The germline V and J ends were trimmed by 7 bases and 2 bases, with 9 bases remaining between them. This CDR3 is 12 amino acids long. Here the CDR3 DNA reads TGTGCCAGCAATAACAGAGCCTACGAGCAGTACTTC. Translation gives CASNNRAYEQYF.

CDR3 residues: CASSPDRAREQYF. The CDR3 coding sequence is TGTGCCAGCAGCCCGGACAGGGCACGGGAGCAGTACTTC. V gene TRBV14 combines with J gene TRBJ2-7, with 8 bases identical to TRBD1. This CDR3 is built from 13 residues. With V trimmed by 4 bases and J by 7 bases, 6 bases remained unmatched. CDR1 and CDR2 from the germline V gene are SGHDN and FVKESK.

The CDR3 spells CASSFPDRNQNYGYTF. The CDR3 DNA sequence: TGTGCCAGCAGTTTCCCAGACAGAAATCAAAACTATGGCTACACCTTC. This chain links TRBV27 with TRBJ1-2, with a tentative D call TRBD1 (5 bases). Trimming cost V 3 bases and J 2 bases, with 16 bases left between them. The CDR3 is 16 amino acids. Germline CDR1 reads MNHEY; CDR2 reads SMNVEV (reference sequence).

This clone has just a few counts. The chain carries TRBV19 and TRBJ1-1; D gene uncertain. CDR3 length: 12 residues. Trimming pared 3 bases from V and 4 bases from J, leaving 6 bases between. Germline CDR1 and CDR2: LNHDA and SQIVND (reference sequence). DNA of the CDR3: TGTGCCAGTAGTATGGGAGGCACTGAAGCTTTCTTT. It encodes CASSMGGTEAFF.

The chain recombines TRBV5-1 with TRBJ2-2; TRBD2 might be the D (6 bases). CDR3 length: 17 residues. Germline CDR1 is SGHRS and CDR2 is YFSETQ. V lost 4 bases, J lost 0 bases, and 16 bases lay in between. The CDR3 reads CASSAQPRDANTGELFF. The CDR3 nucleotides read TGCGCCAGCAGCGCCCAACCGCGGGACGCGAACACCGGGGAGCTGTTTTTT.

The rearrangement links TRBV5-1 to TRBJ2-7; D might be TRBD1 (5 bases). V lost 1 base and J 7 bases, leaving 15 bases between the germline ends. Germline lookup yields CDR1 SGHRS and CDR2 YFSETQ. This CDR3 has 14 amino acids. The CDR3 DNA is TGCGCCAGCAGCTTGACAGGCCCTACTCGAGAGCAGTACTTC. Translating it yields CASSLTGPTREQYF.

This chain links TRBV30 with TRBJ1-2; no firm D call. Trimming shortened V by 4 bases and J by 0 bases, and 12 bases separated the two germline ends. The CDR3 totals 14 residues. Germline V CDR1 and CDR2: GTSNPN, SVGIG (reference sequence). The CDR3 here is CAWTGISANYGYTF. CDR3 bases: TGTGCCTGGACAGGAATCTCAGCTAACTATGGCTACACCTTC.

This clone has a single count. The rearrangement joins TRBV5-6 to TRBJ2-7; D is uncertain. The CDR3 contains 13 residues. Germline-derived CDR1 and CDR2 are SGHDT and YYEEEE. V lost 0 bases and J 3 bases, leaving 7 bases between the germline ends. CDR3 DNA: TGTGCCAGCAGCTTGGGGGCCAACTACGAGCAGTACTTC. It codes for CASSLGANYEQYF.

The rearrangement joins TRBV7-9 to TRBJ2-5, with TRBD2 as a possible D gene (5 bases). V lost 5 bases and J lost 5, with 15 bases in between. The CDR3 runs to 14 residues. CDR1 and CDR2 (germline): SEHNR, FQNEAQ (reference sequence). CDR3 in DNA: TGTGCCAGCAGCAACCTTGAGGGTCGGGAGACCCAGTACTTC. It is translated as CASSNLEGRETQYF.

This clone was found once. V and J are TRBV11-2 and TRBJ2-7, with 8 bases lining up with TRBD1. V lost 1 base to trimming and J lost 3 bases; unmatched junction nucleotides: 2. CDR1 and CDR2 (germline): SGHAT, FQNNGV. CDR3 length: 14 amino acids. The CDR3 DNA reads TGTGCCAGCAGCTTAGGGACAGGGTTCTACGAGCAGTACTTC. Translated: CASSLGTGFYEQYF.

V usage is TRBV19 and J usage is TRBJ1-5, with D possibly being TRBD1 (6 bases). This CDR3 spans 13 amino acids. The V end lost 4 bases, the J end lost 8 bases, and 12 bases lay between the germline ends. The germline gives CDR1 LNHDA, CDR2 SQIVND (reference sequence). CDR3 bases: TGTGCCAGTAGTAGCCAGGGGAACAAGCCCCAGCATTTT. Translated: CASSSQGNKPQHF.